The 21 T cell receptor beta chains given below trace back to one sample, sequenced in a study of blood T cells in healthy people across ages (dated by TCRdb to between 2014 and 2016). Libraries came from 5' RACE. The reads were generated on an Illumina HiSeq 2500. The second PCR ran for about 6 to 12 cycles and used a J-beta primer mix along with a sample-barcoded 5' primer. The public reads were run again by TCRdb, first through fastp at Q25 and then through MiXCR, and only productive beta chains were kept. Each record represents a unique CDR3 protein, reported with the most common genes and DNA among its rows. Here the sample has 800,000 or so distinct CDR3 sequences; about half occur a single time. The ten largest clones add up to around 18% of the sample. Sequencing used blood. Source of these receptors: a man older than 75 in good health.

This rearrangement joins TRBV6-2 or TRBV6-3 to TRBJ2-2; possible D gene TRBD1, 5 bases. V dropped 4 bases and J dropped 3 bases, with 15 bases sitting between them. In germline, CDR1 is MNHEY, CDR2 SVGEGT. The CDR3 spans 16 residues. CDR3 in amino acids: CASSSPRVLDTGELFF. For the CDR3, the DNA is TGTGCCAGCAGTTCACCCAGGGTACTCGACACCGGGGAGCTGTTTTTT.

This clonotype showed up just a few times. V usage is TRBV11-3 and J usage is TRBJ2-2; 8 positions match TRBD2. CDR3 length equals 18 residues. V was clipped by 3 bases and J by 0 bases; unmatched bases: 9. Germline-derived CDR1 and CDR2 are SGHNT and YENEEA. In nucleotides, the CDR3 is TGTGCCAGCAGCTTTGCTAGCGGGTGGGCTGCGAACACCGGGGAGCTGTTTTTT. Translated: CASSFASGWAANTGELFF.

This clonotype was recorded at least ten times. One end of the junction varies from germline; a read error may be responsible. The chain recombines TRBV7-2 with TRBJ2-7; 9 nucleotides align to TRBD1. CDR3 length: 14 residues. Germline assignment: CDR1 SGHTA and CDR2 FQGNSA. CDR3 in amino acids: CASSLGTGPYEQYF. In DNA form, the CDR3 reads TGCGCCAGCAGCTTGGGGACAGGGCCCTACGAGCAGTACTTC.

V and J are TRBV29-1 and TRBJ2-1; 9 nucleotides align to TRBD2. Germline trimming cut 1 base from V and 9 bases from J; bases unmatched to any gene: 7. CDR3 length: 14 residues. From germline, CDR1 is SQVTM and CDR2 ANQGSEA. CDR3 sequence (DNA): TGCAGCGTTGAAGGGCAAGCGGGAGGTAGTGAGCAGTTCTTC. It encodes CSVEGQAGGSEQFF.

Note on this clonotype: Possible read error: a much larger clone is one base away. The rearrangement links TRBV15 to TRBJ2-7; D is perhaps TRBD1 or TRBD2 (5 bases each). Germline loops: CDR1 LNHNV, CDR2 YYDKDF (reference sequence). Trimming left V 1 base short and J 5 bases short, with 15 bases between. The CDR3 sequence is 15 residues long. CDR3: CATSRVGVGDHEQYF. Written as DNA, the CDR3 is TGTGCCACCAGCAGAGTAGGTGTGGGGGACCACGAGCAGTACTTC.

The chain employs TRBV7-2 and TRBJ2-1; D gene uncertain. From germline, CDR1 is SGHTA and CDR2 FQGNSA. The CDR3 totals 16 residues. The germline V and J ends were trimmed by 5 bases and 5 bases, with 19 bases remaining between them. Here the CDR3 reads CASSAHAKVRNNEQFF. The CDR3 nucleotides are TGTGCCAGCAGCGCCCACGCAAAGGTTCGGAACAATGAGCAGTTCTTC.

This chain uses TRBV2 with TRBJ2-5; 10 positions agree with TRBD2. This CDR3 comprises 15 residues. V lost 4 bases, J lost 5 bases, and 7 bases stayed unmatched. The germline V gene has CDR1 SNHLY and CDR2 FYNNEI. CDR3 nucleotides: TGTGCCAGCAGTGGGACTAGCGGTAGATTTGAGACCCAGTACTTC. Its translation is CASSGTSGRFETQYF.

The chain is built from TRBV5-1 and TRBJ2-4; possibly TRBD2 for D (6 bases). The DNA end is more similar to TRBJ2-7, so the J call may be wrong. There are 16 residues in the CDR3. The V gene's germline CDR1 is SGHRS and CDR2 YFSETQ. This CDR3 is CASSLEAASVSYEQYV. The CDR3 DNA reads as TGCGCCAGCAGCTTGGAGGCGGCTAGCGTATCCTACGAGCAGTACGTC.

This chain joins TRBV6-5 and TRBJ2-5; D is perhaps TRBD1 (6 bases). The J call may be faulty, since TRBJ2-7 better matches the DNA end. The CDR3 spans 16 residues. Germline V gene data show CDR1 as MNHEY and CDR2 as SVGAGI. CDR3 DNA: TGTGCCAGCAGTTATACCCCAAGTGGACAGTACGACGAGCAGTACTTC. Translating gives CASSYTPSGQYDEQYF.

This clonotype was observed many times. The chain has TRBV2 and TRBJ2-3; 7 bases line up with TRBD1. The V segment lost 4 bases and the J segment 5 bases; nucleotides outside the gene matches: 6. There are 14 residues in the CDR3. CDR1 and CDR2 from the germline V gene are SNHLY and FYNNEI. The CDR3 nucleotides read TGTGCCAGCAGTGTGGGACAGTCCCTAGATACGCAGTATTTT. It specifies CASSVGQSLDTQYF.

This clonotype has just a few counts. The V gene is TRBV12-3 or TRBV12-4, the J gene TRBJ1-6; possibly TRBD1 for D (5 bases). The CDR3 has 14 amino acids. V was clipped by 4 bases and J by 10 bases, with 14 bases between them. The CDR3 DNA reads TGTGCCAGCAGTTCTCGACAGTCTGCGTCACCCCTCCACTTT. It encodes CASSSRQSASPLHF.

The genes are TRBV2 and TRBJ2-5; either TRBD1 or TRBD2 may supply D (5 bases each). Trimming cost V 8 bases and J 4 bases, with 17 bases left between them. In germline, CDR1 is SNHLY, CDR2 FYNNEI. The CDR3 sequence is 14 residues long. CDR3 bases: TGTGCCAGCGGCCCGGCCCTTGGGGGAGAGACCCAGTACTTC. The encoded protein is CASGPALGGETQYF.

This clonotype has more than one count but fewer than ten. CDR3 bases: TGTGCCAGCAGCGTAAGCGGGGCTACCTACAATGAGCAGTTCTTC. Protein product: CASSVSGATYNEQFF. The genes are TRBV9 and TRBJ2-1, with 7 bases aligning to TRBD2. V shed 1 base and J 2 bases; nucleotides not matched to a gene: 3. From germline, CDR1 is SGDLS and CDR2 YYNGEE. This CDR3 has 15 residues.

This sequence joins TRBV7-2 and TRBJ2-1; 10 bases fit TRBD2. The CDR3 is 18 amino acids. The junction had 9 bases not matched to a gene; V was cut back by 3 bases and J by 1 base. The germline CDR1 and CDR2 sequences are SGHTA and FQGNSA. The DNA for the CDR3 is TGTGCCAGCAGCTTCGGTCCAGCGGGAGGGCCTTCCTACAATGAGCAGTTCTTC. This sequence encodes CASSFGPAGGPSYNEQFF.

This chain uses TRBV25-1 with TRBJ2-5; D remains ambiguous. This CDR3 has 15 amino acids. CDR1 and CDR2 from the germline V gene are MGHDK and SYGVNS. V was pared by 2 bases and J by 4 bases, with 14 bases between. The CDR3 DNA reads TGTGCCAGCAGTGAACCCCAGGACCGGCGAGAGACCCAGTACTTC. Amino acids: CASSEPQDRRETQYF.

The rearrangement uses TRBV20-1 and TRBJ1-1; 7 nucleotides match TRBD1. Per germline, CDR1 DFQATT and CDR2 SNEGSKA (reference sequence). The CDR3 covers 13 residues. The J segment lost 1 base and the V segment lost 5 bases, leaving 4 bases of the junction unmatched. CDR3 coding DNA: TGCAGTGCTTCCGGGACAGAGAACACTGAAGCTTTCTTT. Protein product: CSASGTENTEAFF.

In this sample, this clonotype turned up a few times. DNA for the CDR3: TGTGCCAGCAGCCCTAGCCGGGAGTCCTACGAGCAGTACTTC. Its protein product is CASSPSRESYEQYF. This chain links TRBV7-2 with TRBJ2-7, with D possibly TRBD2 on 6 matching bases. The V end lost 5 bases, the J end lost 1 base, and 12 bases lay between the germline ends. Germline V gene lookup returns CDR1 SGHTA and CDR2 FQGNSA. This CDR3 region has 14 residues.

The rearrangement joins TRBV12-3 or TRBV12-4 to TRBJ2-5, with a possible D match to TRBD2 (6 bases). Deletions cut 0 bases from V and 2 bases from J, with 13 bases between. The CDR3 extends over 16 amino acids. The chain's CDR3 is CASSLAGGGAQETQYF. As DNA, the CDR3 is TGTGCCAGCAGTTTAGCGGGCGGCGGGGCACAAGAGACCCAGTACTTC.

V is TRBV12-3 or TRBV12-4 and J is TRBJ2-5; no clear D. This CDR3 spans 14 amino acids. V lost 2 bases to trimming and J lost 4 bases, with 11 bases between them. The CDR3 here is CASSLIGVGETQYF. DNA for the CDR3: TGTGCCAGCAGTTTAATTGGGGTAGGAGAGACCCAGTACTTC.

The chain links TRBV7-9 to TRBJ2-1; the match to TRBD1 covers 9 bases. Per the germline V gene, CDR1 is SEHNR and CDR2 is FQNEAQ (reference sequence). With 6 bases clipped from V and 10 bases from J, the junction kept 16 bases outside the gene matches. This CDR3 contains 16 residues. The CDR3 DNA follows: TGTGCCAGCAGTTTAAAAGGACAGGGGCGTCACGGGGAGCAGTTCTTC. Residues: CASSLKGQGRHGEQFF.

This chain uses TRBV24-1 with TRBJ2-1; 7 bases fit TRBD2. The CDR3 consists of 16 residues. The germline gives CDR1 KGHDR, CDR2 SFDVKD. V was clipped by 8 bases and J by 0 bases; unmatched bases: 9. Here the CDR3 DNA reads TGTGCCACCAAAGACTCTAGCGGAGACTCCTACAATGAGCAGTTCTTC. Translated, it gives CATKDSSGDSYNEQFF.